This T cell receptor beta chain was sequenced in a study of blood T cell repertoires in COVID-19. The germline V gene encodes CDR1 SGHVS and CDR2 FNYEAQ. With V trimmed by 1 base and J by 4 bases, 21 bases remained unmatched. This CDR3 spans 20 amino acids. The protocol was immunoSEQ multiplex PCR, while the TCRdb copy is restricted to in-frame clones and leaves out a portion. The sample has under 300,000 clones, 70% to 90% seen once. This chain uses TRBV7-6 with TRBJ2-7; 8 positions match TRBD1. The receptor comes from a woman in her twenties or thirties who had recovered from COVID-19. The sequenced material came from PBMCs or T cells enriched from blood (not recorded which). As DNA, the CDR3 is TGTGCCAGCAGCTTAGTGGGTGTCCCAGGACAGGGAGCCTACCCGTACGAGCAGTACTTC. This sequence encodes CASSLVGVPGQGAYPYEQYF.